Described below is a single T cell receptor (beta chain) sequence and its context. Sequencing used immunoSEQ multiplex PCR; TCRdb keeps in-frame clones, though not all of them. Of fewer than 85,000 clones listed, about nine tenths are singletons. The data were obtained in a study of blood T cell repertoires in COVID-19. Germline values: CDR1 SGHTA, CDR2 FQGNSA. V shed 6 bases and J 5 bases; nucleotides not matched to a gene: 9. CDR3 length: 14 amino acids. Sequencing input: peripheral blood. This chain links TRBV7-2 with TRBJ1-2; 7 bases align to TRBD1. This sequence was found in a woman aged 45-65 years in a cohort sampled during active COVID-19. The CDR3 DNA reads as TGTGCCAGCAGTCCCACAGGGGAAGGGTATGGCTACACCTTC. The encoded protein is CASSPTGEGYGYTF.